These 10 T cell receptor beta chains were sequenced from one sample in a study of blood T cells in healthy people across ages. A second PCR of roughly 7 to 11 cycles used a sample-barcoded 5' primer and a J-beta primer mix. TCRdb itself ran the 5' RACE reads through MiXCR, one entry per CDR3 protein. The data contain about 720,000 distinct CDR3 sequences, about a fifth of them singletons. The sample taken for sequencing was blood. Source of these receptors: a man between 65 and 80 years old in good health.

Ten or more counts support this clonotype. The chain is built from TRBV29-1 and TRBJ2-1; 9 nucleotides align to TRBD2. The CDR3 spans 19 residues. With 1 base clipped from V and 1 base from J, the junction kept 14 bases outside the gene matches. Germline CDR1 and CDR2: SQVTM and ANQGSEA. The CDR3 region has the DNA TGCAGCGTTGAAGTTCGCCTAGAGACGACTAGCGGTTCCTACAATGAGCAGTTCTTC. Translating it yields CSVEVRLETTSGSYNEQFF.

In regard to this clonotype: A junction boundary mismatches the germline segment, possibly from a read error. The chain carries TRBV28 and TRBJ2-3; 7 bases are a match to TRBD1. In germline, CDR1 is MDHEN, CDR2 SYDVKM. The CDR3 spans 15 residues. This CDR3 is CASSLAGGVTDAQYF. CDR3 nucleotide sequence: TGTGCCAGCAGTTTGGCAGGGGGTGTCACAGATGCGCAGTATTTT.

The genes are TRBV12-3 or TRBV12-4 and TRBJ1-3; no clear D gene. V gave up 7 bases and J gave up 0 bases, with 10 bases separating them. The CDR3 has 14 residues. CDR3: CASNGEYSGNTIYF. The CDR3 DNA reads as TGTGCCAGCAATGGGGAGTACTCTGGAAACACCATATATTTT.

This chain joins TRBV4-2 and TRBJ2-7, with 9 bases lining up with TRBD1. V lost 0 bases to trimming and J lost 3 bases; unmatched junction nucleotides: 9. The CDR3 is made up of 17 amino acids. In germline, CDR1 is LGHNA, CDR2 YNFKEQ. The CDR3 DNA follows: TGTGCCAGCAGCCAAGAGGGCCCCGGGACAGGGAGCTACGAGCAGTACTTC. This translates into CASSQEGPGTGSYEQYF.

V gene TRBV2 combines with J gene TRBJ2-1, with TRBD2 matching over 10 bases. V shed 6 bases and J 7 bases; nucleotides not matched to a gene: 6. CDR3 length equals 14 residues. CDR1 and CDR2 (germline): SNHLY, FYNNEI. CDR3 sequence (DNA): TGTGCCAGCAGGCCGGGACTAGCGCAAAATGAGCAGTTCTTC. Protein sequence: CASRPGLAQNEQFF.

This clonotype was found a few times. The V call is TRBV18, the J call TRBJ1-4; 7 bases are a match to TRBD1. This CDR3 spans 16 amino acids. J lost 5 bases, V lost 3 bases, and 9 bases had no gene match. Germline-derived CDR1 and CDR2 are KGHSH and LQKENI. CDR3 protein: CASSPGTAPANEKLFF. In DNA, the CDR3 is TGTGCCAGCTCACCTGGGACAGCCCCAGCGAATGAAAAACTGTTTTTT.

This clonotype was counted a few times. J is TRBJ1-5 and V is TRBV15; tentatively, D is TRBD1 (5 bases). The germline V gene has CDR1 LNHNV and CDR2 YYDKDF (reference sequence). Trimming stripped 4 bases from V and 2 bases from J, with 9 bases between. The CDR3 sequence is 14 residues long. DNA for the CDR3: TGTGCCACCAGCAAAACAGGCGGCAATCAGCCCCAGCATTTT. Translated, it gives CATSKTGGNQPQHF.

DNA of the CDR3: TGTGCCAGCTCACAAACCGGGACAGATACTTCCGAGCAGTACGTC. Encoded protein: CASSQTGTDTSEQYV. The chain couples TRBV18 to TRBJ2-7, with 7 nucleotides matching TRBD1. Germline CDR1 reads KGHSH; CDR2 reads LQKENI. CDR3 length: 15 amino acids. J lost 6 bases, V lost 4 bases, and 12 bases had no gene match.

CDR3 DNA: TGTGCCAGCTCACCATTAGCAGGGCCCGAGACCCAGTACTTC. This encodes CASSPLAGPETQYF. The chain joins TRBV18 to TRBJ2-5; the D gene is possibly TRBD1 (5 bases). The V and J ends lost 2 bases and 5 bases respectively, with 12 bases between them. This CDR3 has 14 amino acids. Per the germline V gene, CDR1 is KGHSH and CDR2 is LQKENI.

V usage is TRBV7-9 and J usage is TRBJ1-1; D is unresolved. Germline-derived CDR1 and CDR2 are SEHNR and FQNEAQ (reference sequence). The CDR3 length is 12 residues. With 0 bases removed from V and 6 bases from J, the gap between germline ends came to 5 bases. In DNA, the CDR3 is TGTGCCAGCAGCTTAGCCGTAGCTGAAGCTTTCTTT. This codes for CASSLAVAEAFF.